This TCR beta chain was sequenced during a study of early T cells in non-severe SARS-CoV-2 infection. Study information: The study sequenced bulk RNA from unsorted whole blood, with chains unpaired.

Germline-derived CDR1 and CDR2 are LNHDA and SQIVND (reference sequence). Trimming took off 5 bases at V and 6 bases at J, with 8 bases between the two ends. The CDR3 extends over 12 amino acids. The TCR library protocol attached unique molecular identifiers to the individual cDNA molecules. TCRdb reanalysed the 5' RACE reads using MiXCR and keeps one entry per CDR3 protein. This sample has nearly 70,000 distinct CDR3 sequences, with 4.6% found just once. Study observations and caveats: VDJdb matching favored anti-spike CD8 responses, missing private and CD4 specificities.

This clonotype was found a few times. What it recognizes is unknown. This chain links TRBV19 with TRBJ1-5; D is unclear. This sequence was found in an adult who was a healthcare worker with PCR-confirmed SARS-CoV-2 infection or an uninfected control (not recorded which). The donor label of this sample is uncertain. This specimen was whole blood, taken at baseline. The CDR3 nucleotides are TGTGCCAGTAGTCTCGTAACTCAGCCCCAGCATTTT. Translation: CASSLVTQPQHF.